This T cell receptor (beta chain) was found in a study of T cells in Graves' hyperthyroidism and ophthalmopathy. Amplification of TCR beta CDR3 regions used RNA as the template. First-round RT-PCR targeting the TCR CDR3 was performed with the HTBI primer set. Each CDR3 protein gets one entry after TCRdb re-called the multiplex PCR reads with MiXCR. The data show 600,000 to 700,000 distinct CDR3 sequences, just under 45% seen once. V dropped 5 bases and J dropped 3; count of bases not matched to a gene: 10. The CDR3 spans 16 residues. The V gene's germline CDR1 is SEHNR and CDR2 FQNEAQ (reference sequence). Clinical symptoms, serum thyroxine, TRAb, thyroid ultrasound and orbital computed tomography informed diagnoses. This clonotype was seen a single time.

Sequencing was carried out using peripheral blood or thyroid tissue (not recorded which). This TCR was recovered from an adult man with Graves' disease, either hyperthyroidism or ophthalmopathy (not recorded which). The chain couples TRBV7-9 to TRBJ2-7, with 10 bases matching TRBD1. The CDR3 spells CASSQIGTGELYEQYF. CDR3 DNA sequence: TGTGCCAGCAGCCAAATAGGGACAGGGGAACTCTACGAGCAGTACTTC.